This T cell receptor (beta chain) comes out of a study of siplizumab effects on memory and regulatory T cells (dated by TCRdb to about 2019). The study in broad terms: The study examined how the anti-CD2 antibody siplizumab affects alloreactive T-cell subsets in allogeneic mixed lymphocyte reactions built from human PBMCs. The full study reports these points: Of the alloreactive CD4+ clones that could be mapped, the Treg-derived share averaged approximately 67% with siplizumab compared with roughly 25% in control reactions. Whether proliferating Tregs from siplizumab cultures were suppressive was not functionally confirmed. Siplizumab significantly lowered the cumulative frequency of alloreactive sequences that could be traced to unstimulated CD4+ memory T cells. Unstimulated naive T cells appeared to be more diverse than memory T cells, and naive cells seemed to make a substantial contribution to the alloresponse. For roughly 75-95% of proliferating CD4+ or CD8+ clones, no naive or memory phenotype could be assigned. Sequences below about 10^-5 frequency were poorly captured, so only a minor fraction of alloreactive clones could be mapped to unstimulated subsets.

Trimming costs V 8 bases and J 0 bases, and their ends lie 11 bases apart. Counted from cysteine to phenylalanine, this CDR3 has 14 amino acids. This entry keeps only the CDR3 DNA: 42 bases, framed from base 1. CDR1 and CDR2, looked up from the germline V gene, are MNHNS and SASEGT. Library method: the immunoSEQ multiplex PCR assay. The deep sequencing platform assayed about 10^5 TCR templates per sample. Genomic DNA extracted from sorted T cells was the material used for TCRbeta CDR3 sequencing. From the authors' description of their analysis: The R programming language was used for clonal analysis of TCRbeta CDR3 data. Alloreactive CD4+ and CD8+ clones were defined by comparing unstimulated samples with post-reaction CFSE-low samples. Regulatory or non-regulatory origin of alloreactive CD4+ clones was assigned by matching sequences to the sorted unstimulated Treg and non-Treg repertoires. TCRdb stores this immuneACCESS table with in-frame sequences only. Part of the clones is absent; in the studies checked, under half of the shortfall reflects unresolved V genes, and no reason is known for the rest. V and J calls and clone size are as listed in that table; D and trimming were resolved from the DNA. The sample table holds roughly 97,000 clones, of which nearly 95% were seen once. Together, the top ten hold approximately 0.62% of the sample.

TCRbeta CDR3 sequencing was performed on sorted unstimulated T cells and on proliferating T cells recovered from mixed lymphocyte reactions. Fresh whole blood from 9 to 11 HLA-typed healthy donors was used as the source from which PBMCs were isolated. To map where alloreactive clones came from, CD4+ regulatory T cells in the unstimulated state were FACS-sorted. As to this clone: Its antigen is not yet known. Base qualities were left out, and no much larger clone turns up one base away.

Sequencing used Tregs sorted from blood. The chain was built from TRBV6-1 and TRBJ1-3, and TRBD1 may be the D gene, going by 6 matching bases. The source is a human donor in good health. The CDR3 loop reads CASGRTASGNTIYF. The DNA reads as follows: TGTGCCAGCGGAAGGACAGCCTCTGGAAACACCATATATTTT.